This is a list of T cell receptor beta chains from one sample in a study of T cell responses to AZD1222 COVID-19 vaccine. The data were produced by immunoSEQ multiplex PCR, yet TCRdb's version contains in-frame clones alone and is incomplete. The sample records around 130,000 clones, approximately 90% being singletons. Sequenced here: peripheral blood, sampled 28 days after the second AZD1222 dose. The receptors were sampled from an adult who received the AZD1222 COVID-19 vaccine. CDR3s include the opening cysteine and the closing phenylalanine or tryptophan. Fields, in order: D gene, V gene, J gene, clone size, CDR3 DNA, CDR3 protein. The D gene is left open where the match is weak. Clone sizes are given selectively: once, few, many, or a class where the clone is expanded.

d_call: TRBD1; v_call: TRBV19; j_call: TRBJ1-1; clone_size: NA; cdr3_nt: TGTGCCAGTCACGTCTTTCCCCGGGACAGCACTGAAGCTTTCTTT; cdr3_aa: CASHVFPRDSTEAFF
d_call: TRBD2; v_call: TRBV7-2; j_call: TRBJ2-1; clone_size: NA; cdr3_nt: TGTGCCAGCAGCTTAGCCCGGACTAGCGGTTCCTACAATGAGCAGTTCTTC; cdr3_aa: CASSLARTSGSYNEQFF
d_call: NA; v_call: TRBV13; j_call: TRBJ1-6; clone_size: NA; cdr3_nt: TGTGCCAGCAGCACCGGGACTTATAATTCACCCCTCCACTTT; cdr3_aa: CASSTGTYNSPLHF
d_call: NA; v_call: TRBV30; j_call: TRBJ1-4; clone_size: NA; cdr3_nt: TGTGCCGCGGCTAAGGGCGGCAATGAAAAACTGTTTTTT; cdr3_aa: CAAAKGGNEKLFF
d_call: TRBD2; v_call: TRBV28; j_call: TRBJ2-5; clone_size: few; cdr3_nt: TGTGCCAGCAGTTTTGGGGGACTAGTCGAGACCCAGTACTTC; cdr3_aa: CASSFGGLVETQYF
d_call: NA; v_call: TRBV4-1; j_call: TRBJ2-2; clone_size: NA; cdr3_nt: TGCGCCAGCAGCCAATTGCCTAATCGTCGTTCCGGGGAGCTGTTTTTT; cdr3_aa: CASSQLPNRRSGELFF
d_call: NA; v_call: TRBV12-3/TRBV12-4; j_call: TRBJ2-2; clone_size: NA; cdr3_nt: TGTGCCAGCAGTCTCAGGGCCCCCGGGGAGCTGTTTTTT; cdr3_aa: CASSLRAPGELFF
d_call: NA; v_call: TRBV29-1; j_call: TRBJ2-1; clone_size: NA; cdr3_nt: TGCAGCGTTGTTAGGATTTTGGGAGACACTGAGCAGTTCTTC; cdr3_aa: CSVVRILGDTEQFF
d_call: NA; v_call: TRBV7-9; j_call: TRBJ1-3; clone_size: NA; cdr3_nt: TGTGCCAGCAGCTTGCAACAGGCTGGAAACACCATATATTTT; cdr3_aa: CASSLQQAGNTIYF
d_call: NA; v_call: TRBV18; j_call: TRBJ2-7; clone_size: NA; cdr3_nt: TGTGCCAGCTCACCGATGGAAAGAGACGAGCAGTACTTC; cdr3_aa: CASSPMERDEQYF
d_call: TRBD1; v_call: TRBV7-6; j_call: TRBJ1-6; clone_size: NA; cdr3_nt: TGTGCCAGCAGCCGCACAGGGGGAGACTATAATTCACCCCTCCACTTT; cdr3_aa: CASSRTGGDYNSPLHF
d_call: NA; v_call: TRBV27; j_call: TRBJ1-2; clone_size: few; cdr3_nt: TGTGCCAGCAGTTTAAGTGGGACGAGGAGGGACTATGGCTACACCTTC; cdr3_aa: CASSLSGTRRDYGYTF
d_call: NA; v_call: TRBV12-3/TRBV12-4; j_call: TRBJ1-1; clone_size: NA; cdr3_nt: TGTGCCACCTCGATGAACACTGAAGCTTTCTTT; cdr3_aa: CATSMNTEAFF
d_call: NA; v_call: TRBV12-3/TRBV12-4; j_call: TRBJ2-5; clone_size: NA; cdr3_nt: TGTGCCAGCAGTTTGGACGAAGAGACCCAGTACTTC; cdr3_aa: CASSLDEETQYF
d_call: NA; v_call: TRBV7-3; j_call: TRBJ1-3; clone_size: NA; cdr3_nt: TGTGCCAGCAGCTTAACAGGGGTGGGGACTCCTGGAAACACCATATATTTT; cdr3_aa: CASSLTGVGTPGNTIYF
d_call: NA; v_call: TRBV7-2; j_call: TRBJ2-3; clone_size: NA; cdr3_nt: TGTGCCAGCAGCTTAGATCGGGCAGATACGCAGTATTTT; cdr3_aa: CASSLDRADTQYF
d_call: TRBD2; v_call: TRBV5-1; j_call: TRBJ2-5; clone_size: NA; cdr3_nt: TGCGCCAGCAGCGGAGAGGATAGCGGGAGTATTGGAGAGACCCAGTACTTC; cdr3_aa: CASSGEDSGSIGETQYF
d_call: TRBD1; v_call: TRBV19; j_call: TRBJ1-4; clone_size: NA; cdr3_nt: TGTGCCAGTAGCGGGGACAGGCGACGATTTAAACTGTTTTTT; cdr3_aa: CASSGDRRRFKLFF
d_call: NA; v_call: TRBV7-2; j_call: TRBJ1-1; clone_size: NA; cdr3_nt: TGTGCCAGCAGCTTAGGTGGGTCTGGGGGCACTGAAGCTTTCTTT; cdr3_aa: CASSLGGSGGTEAFF
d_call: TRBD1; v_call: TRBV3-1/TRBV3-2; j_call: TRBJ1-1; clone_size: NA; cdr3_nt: TGTGCCAGCAGCATAAGCAGGGGGCGCTTTGAAGCTTTCTTT; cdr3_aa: CASSISRGRFEAFF
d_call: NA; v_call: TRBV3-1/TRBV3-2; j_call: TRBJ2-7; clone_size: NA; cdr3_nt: TGTGCCAGCAGCGCACAGTGGTTGGACTACGAGCAGTACTTC; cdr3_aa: CASSAQWLDYEQYF
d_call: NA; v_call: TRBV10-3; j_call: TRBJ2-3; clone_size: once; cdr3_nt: TGTGCCGCGCAGGGGGGAACAGATACGCAGTATTTT; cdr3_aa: CAAQGGTDTQYF
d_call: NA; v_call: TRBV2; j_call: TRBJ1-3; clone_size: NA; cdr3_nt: TGTGCCAGCAGTCCAGCCTCTGGAAACACCATATATTTT; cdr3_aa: CASSPASGNTIYF
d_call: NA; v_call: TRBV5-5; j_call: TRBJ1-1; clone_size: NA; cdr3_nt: TGTGCCAGCAGCTTGGGGGGCGGGAACACTGAAGCTTTCTTT; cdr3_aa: CASSLGGGNTEAFF
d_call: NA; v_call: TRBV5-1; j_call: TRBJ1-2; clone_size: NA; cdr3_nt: TGCGCCAGCAGCCCAGGAGGGCAGGGTGGAGGCTACACCTTC; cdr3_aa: CASSPGGQGGGYTF
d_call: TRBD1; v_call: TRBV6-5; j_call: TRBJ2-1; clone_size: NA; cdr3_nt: TGTGCCAGCAGTTACTCTCTGACAGGGGGCTGGGGGGAGCAGTTCTTC; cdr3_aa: CASSYSLTGGWGEQFF
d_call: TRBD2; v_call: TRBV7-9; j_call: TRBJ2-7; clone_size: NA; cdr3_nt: TGTGCCAGCAGCCCTGGACTAGCGGGAGATCGGTCCTACGAGCAGTACTTC; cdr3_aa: CASSPGLAGDRSYEQYF
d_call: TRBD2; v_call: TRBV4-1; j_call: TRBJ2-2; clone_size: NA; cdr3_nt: TGCGCCAGCAGCTTGGGACTAGCGGGGAACACCGGGGAGCTGTTTTTT; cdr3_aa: CASSLGLAGNTGELFF
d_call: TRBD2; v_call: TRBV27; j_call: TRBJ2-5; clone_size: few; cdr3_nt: TGTGCCAGCAGTTCCCTACTAGCGGGGTCCCCCCAAGAGACCCAGTACTTC; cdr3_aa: CASSSLLAGSPQETQYF
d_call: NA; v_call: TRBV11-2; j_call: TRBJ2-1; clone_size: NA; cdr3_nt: TGTGCCAGCAGCTTGGGCCCCCACCGGCGCAGGTACAATGAGCAGTTCTTC; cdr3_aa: CASSLGPHRRRYNEQFF
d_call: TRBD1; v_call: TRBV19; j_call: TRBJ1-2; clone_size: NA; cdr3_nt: TGTGCCAGTAGTCCCGGGACAGGGGGTGTGATGGTCTATGGCTACACCTTC; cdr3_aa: CASSPGTGGVMVYGYTF